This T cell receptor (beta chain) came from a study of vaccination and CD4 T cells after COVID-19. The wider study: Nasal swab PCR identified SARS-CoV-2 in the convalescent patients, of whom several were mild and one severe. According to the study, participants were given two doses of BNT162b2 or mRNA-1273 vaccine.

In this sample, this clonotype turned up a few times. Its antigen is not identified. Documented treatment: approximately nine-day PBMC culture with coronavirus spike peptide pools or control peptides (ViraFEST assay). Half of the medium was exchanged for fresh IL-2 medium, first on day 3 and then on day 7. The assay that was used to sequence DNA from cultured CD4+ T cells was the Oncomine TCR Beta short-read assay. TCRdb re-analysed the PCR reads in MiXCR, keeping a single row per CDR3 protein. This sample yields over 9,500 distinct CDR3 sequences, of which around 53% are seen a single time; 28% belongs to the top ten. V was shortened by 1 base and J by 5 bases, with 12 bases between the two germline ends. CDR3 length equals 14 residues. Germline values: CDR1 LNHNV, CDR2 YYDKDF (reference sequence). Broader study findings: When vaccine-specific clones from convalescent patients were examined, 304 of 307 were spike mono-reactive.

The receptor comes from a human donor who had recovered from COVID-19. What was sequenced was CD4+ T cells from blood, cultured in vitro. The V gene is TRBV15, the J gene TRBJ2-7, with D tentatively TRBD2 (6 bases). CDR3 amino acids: CATSRGFGGNEQYF. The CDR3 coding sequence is TGTGCCACCAGCAGAGGTTTTGGGGGGAACGAGCAGTACTTC.